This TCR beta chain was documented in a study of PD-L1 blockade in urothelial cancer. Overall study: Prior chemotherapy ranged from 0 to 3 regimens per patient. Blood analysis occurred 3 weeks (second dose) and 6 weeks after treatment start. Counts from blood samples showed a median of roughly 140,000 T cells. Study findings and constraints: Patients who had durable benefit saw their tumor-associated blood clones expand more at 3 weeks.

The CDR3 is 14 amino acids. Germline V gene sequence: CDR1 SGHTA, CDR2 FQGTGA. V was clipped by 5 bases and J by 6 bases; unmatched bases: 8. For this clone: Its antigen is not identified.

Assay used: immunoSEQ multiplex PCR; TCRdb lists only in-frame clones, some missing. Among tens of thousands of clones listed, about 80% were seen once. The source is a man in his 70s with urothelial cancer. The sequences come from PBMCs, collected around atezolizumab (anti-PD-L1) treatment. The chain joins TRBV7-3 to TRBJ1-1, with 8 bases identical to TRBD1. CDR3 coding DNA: TGTGCCAGCAGCCCGACAGGGGCCAACCCTGAAGCTTTCTTT. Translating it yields CASSPTGANPEAFF.